This T cell receptor (beta chain) was identified during a study of regulatory T cells in long-lasting Graves disease. The length of the CDR3 is 16 residues. The germline gives CDR1 SGHKS, CDR2 YYEKEE (reference sequence). Trimming removed 2 bases from V and 0 bases from J; junction bases left unmatched: 5. Arm-PCR of CDR3 regions and iRepertoire HTBI primers were the basis on which TCR beta libraries were built. TCRdb used MiXCR to reprocess the multiplex PCR reads, holding one entry per CDR3 protein. The table shows under 450,000 distinct CDR3 sequences, with 12% occurring only once. The time point was: newly diagnosed GD, antithyroid drugs for less than 3 months. Extracted PBMC RNA gave rise to the TCR library. These same data were also listed under a study on T cells in Graves' hyperthyroidism and ophthalmopathy. That source adds: Most thyroid clonotypes expanded above 0.001 were also detected in blood.

The sequenced sample was peripheral blood mononuclear cells (PBMCs), obtained at new diagnosis, from a patient treated with antithyroid drugs. The TCR was taken from a woman younger than 35 with Graves disease. This chain joins TRBV5-5 and TRBJ2-1; 7 nucleotides line up with TRBD1. The CDR3 sequence is CASSFEQGSSYNEQFF. The CDR3 bases are TGTGCCAGCAGCTTTGAACAGGGGAGCTCCTACAATGAGCAGTTCTTC.